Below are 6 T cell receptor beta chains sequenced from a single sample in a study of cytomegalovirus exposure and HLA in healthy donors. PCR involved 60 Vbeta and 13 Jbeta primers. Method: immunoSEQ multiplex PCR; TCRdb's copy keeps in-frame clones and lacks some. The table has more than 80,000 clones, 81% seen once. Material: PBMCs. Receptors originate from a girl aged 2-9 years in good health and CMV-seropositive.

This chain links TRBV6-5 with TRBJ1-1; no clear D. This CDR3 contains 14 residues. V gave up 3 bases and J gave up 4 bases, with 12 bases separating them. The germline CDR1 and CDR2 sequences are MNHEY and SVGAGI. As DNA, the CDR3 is TGTGCCAGCAGTTATGGGCAGGCGGGCACTGAAGCTTTCTTT. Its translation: CASSYGQAGTEAFF.

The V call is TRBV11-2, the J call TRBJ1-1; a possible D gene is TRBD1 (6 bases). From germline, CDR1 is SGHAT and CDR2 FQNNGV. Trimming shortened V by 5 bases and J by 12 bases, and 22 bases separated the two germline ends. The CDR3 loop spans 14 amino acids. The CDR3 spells CASSVARGRGETFF. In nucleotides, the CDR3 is TGTGCCAGCAGCGTTGCCAGGGGACGTGGAGAAACTTTCTTT.

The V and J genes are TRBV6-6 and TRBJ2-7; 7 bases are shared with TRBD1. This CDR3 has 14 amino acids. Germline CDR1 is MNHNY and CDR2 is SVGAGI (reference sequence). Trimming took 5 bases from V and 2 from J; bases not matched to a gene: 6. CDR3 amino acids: CASSPRTGPYEQYF. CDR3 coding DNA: TGTGCCAGCAGTCCCAGGACAGGACCCTACGAGCAGTACTTC.

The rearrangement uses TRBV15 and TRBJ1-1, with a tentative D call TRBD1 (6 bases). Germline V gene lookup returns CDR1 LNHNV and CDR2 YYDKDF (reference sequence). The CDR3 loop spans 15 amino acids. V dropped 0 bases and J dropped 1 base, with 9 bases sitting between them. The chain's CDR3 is CATSRDETGNTEAFF. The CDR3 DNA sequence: TGTGCCACCAGCAGAGATGAGACAGGGAACACTGAAGCTTTCTTT. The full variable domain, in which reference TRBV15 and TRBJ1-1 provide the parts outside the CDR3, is DAMVIQNPRYQVTQFGKPVTLSCSQTLNHNVMYWYQQKSSQAPKLLFHYYDKDFNNEADTPDNFQSRRPNTSFCFLDIRSPGLGDTAMYLCATSRDETGNTEAFFGQGTRLTVV.

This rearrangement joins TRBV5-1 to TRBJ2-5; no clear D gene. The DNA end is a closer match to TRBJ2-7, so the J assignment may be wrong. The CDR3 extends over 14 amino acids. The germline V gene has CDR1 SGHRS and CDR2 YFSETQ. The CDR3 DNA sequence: TGCGCCAGCAGCTTCACCACTTACTCCTACGAGCAGTACTTC. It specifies CASSFTTYSYEQYF.

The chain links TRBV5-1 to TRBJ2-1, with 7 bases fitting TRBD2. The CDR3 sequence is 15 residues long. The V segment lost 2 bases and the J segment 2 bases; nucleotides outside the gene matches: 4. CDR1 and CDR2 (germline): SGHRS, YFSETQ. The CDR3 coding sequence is TGCGCCAGCAGCTTCTTCGGGAGGACCTACAATGAGCAGTTCTTC. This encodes CASSFFGRTYNEQFF.